This T cell receptor (beta chain) is from a study of neoadjuvant anti-PD-1 for oral cavity cancer. At the level of the study: Most patients had three to four biweekly doses of 3 mg/kg nivolumab before resection. Patients without progression got a fourth dose around day 43.

The repertoire was sequenced with immunoSEQ multiplex PCR; TCRdb's copy has only in-frame clones and lacks some. The profile covers about 7,900 clones, with 62% appearing a single time and around 3.5% taken by the ten largest. Time point given: after neoadjuvant nivolumab, at surgical resection. Cohort: HPV-negative, locally advanced oral cavity squamous cell carcinoma patients. Germline CDR1 is MNHEY and CDR2 is SMNVEV (reference sequence). V lost 2 bases to trimming and J lost 7 bases; unmatched junction nucleotides: 8. The CDR3 sequence is 14 residues long. J is TRBJ2-7 and V is TRBV27; 7 bases agree with TRBD2. The sample consisted of PBMCs, taken after nivolumab (anti-PD-1) treatment. The clonotype originates from a person between 40 and 85 years old with oral cavity squamous cell carcinoma. CDR3 sequence reads: CASSLVGGGREQYF. The CDR3 nucleotides read TGTGCCAGCAGTTTAGTGGGGGGGGGTAGGGAGCAGTACTTC.